A single sample is the source of the 6 T cell receptor beta chains below, sequenced in a study of beta chain features in type 1 diabetes (dated by TCRdb to about 2018). The library was made by the immunoSEQ multiplex PCR assay. The High Capacity cDNA Reverse Transcription Kit was used to reverse transcribe all of the isolated RNA, meaning that expressed TCRB transcripts were what got sequenced. Sourced from immuneACCESS, this table was stored by TCRdb with only in-frame sequences that have V and J called. A share of the clones is absent; for the studies checked, an unresolved V gene accounts for under half, and the remainder has no known explanation. This sample has around 99,000 clones in its table, and 30% to 50% of those were observed once. The ten largest make up around 0.07% of the sample. The sequencing sample was made of stem cell memory CD4+ T cells from blood. The cell subset or site label, as the study defines it: stem cell-like memory CD4+ T cells. The receptors come from a woman between 18 and 29 years old in good health.

The V and J genes are TRBV4-2 and TRBJ2-7; 10 nucleotides match TRBD2. This CDR3 is 17 amino acids long. Per the germline V gene, CDR1 is LGHNA and CDR2 is YNFKEQ. V dropped 0 bases and J dropped 6; count of bases not matched to a gene: 11. The CDR3 protein is CASSQDVASGRSSEQYF. The CDR3 coding sequence is TGTGCCAGCAGCCAAGATGTCGCTAGCGGGAGAAGTAGCGAGCAGTACTTC.

The chain has TRBV13 and TRBJ2-7; D may be TRBD1 (6 bases). This CDR3 spans 15 amino acids. Trimming removed 5 bases from V and 4 bases from J, with 18 bases in between. Germline CDR1 reads PRHDT; CDR2 reads FYEKMQ (reference sequence). CDR3 residues: CASSQTRGTSYEQYF. The CDR3 DNA reads as TGTGCCAGCAGCCAGACCAGGGGAACTTCATACGAGCAGTACTTC.

The gene calls are TRBV19 and TRBJ1-2, with D tentatively TRBD1 (6 bases). V lost 5 bases, J lost 4 bases, and 11 bases lay in between. Germline loops: CDR1 LNHDA, CDR2 SQIVND (reference sequence). This CDR3 has 13 amino acids. The CDR3 coding sequence is TGTGCCAGTAGTCCCCCCAGGGGCTATGGCTACACCTTC. Amino acids: CASSPPRGYGYTF.

The chain couples TRBV30 to TRBJ1-5, with D unresolved. Germline CDR1 and CDR2: GTSNPN and SVGIG (reference sequence). This CDR3 is 13 amino acids long. V lost 4 bases and J lost 0, with 7 bases in between. As DNA, the CDR3 is TGTGCCTGGAACAGAAATAGCAATCAGCCCCAGCATTTT. This codes for CAWNRNSNQPQHF.

This chain uses TRBV28 with TRBJ2-2; the match to TRBD2 covers 7 bases. CDR3 length: 12 amino acids. The V and J ends lost 3 bases and 8 bases, in that order; junction bases with no gene match: 0. Germline V gene lookup returns CDR1 MDHEN and CDR2 SYDVKM. The CDR3 loop reads CASSLGGGELFF. DNA of the CDR3: TGTGCCAGCAGTTTGGGAGGGGGGGAGCTGTTTTTT.

This clone was detected only a few times. The chain has TRBV2 and TRBJ1-5; D is uncertain. V was trimmed by 4 bases and J by 0 bases, leaving 10 bases between them. CDR3 length equals 15 residues. The germline gives CDR1 SNHLY, CDR2 FYNNEI. The CDR3 nucleotides are TGTGCCAGCAGTGGAGGGCAAGCTAGCAATCAGCCCCAGCATTTT. This translates into CASSGGQASNQPQHF.